A selection of T cell receptor beta chains follows, all from one sample in a study of CD8 T cells in Susac syndrome. TCRdb re-derived calls from the immunoSEQ multiplex PCR reads in MiXCR, one entry per CDR3 protein. The table shows around 180,000 distinct CDR3 sequences, with almost 96% occurring only once. The sequenced sample was CD4+ T cells from PBMCs. Receptor source: a human donor with multiple sclerosis. The CDR3 runs from the conserved cysteine through the conserved F or W. The D gene is left open where the match is weak. Clone size is stated in some rows and not others, as once, few, many or a class when expanded.

J gene,clone size,V gene,D gene,CDR3 protein,CDR3 DNA
TRBJ2-5,once,TRBV27,TRBD1,CASGRDREWETQYF,TGTGCCAGCGGCAGGGACAGGGAGTGGGAGACCCAGTACTTC
TRBJ1-6,NA,TRBV5-4,TRBD1,CASRLSGTGQNSPLHF,TGTGCCAGCAGACTGTCAGGGACAGGGCAAAATTCACCCCTCCACTTT
TRBJ2-2,once,TRBV9,NA,CASSVMSTGELFF,TGTGCCAGCAGCGTAATGTCAACCGGGGAGCTGTTTTTT
TRBJ1-1,NA,TRBV2,NA,CASRWAAEAFF,TGTGCCAGCAGATGGGCTGCTGAAGCTTTCTTT
TRBJ1-2,NA,TRBV11-2,NA,CASSPDSSNYGYTF,TGTGCCAGCAGCCCGGACAGTTCTAACTATGGCTACACCTTC
TRBJ2-3,NA,TRBV4-1,NA,CATRAKDTQYF,TGCGCCACCCGTGCAAAAGATACGCAGTATTTT
TRBJ2-7,NA,TRBV20-1,NA,CSARRGGSSYEQYF,TGCAGTGCTAGGCGGGGTGGGAGCTCCTACGAGCAGTACTTC
TRBJ1-6,once,TRBV4-3,TRBD1,CASSQQRPTPTGANSPLHF,TGCGCCAGCAGCCAACAACGCCCAACCCCGACAGGGGCCAATTCACCCCTCCACTTT
TRBJ2-5,NA,TRBV20-1,NA,CSARDVGGLETQYF,TGCAGTGCTAGAGATGTGGGAGGATTGGAGACCCAGTACTTC
TRBJ1-2,NA,TRBV25-1,TRBD1,CASSEYGQGDYGYTF,TGTGCCAGCAGTGAATACGGACAGGGGGACTATGGCTACACCTTC
TRBJ2-4,NA,TRBV20-1,NA,CSARGSGLKNIQYF,TGCAGTGCTAGGGGCAGCGGACTCAAAAACATTCAGTACTTC
TRBJ2-1,NA,TRBV5-8,TRBD1,CASVKADRENEQFF,TGTGCCAGCGTGAAGGCCGACAGGGAAAATGAGCAGTTCTTC
TRBJ2-5,NA,TRBV29-1,NA,CSVEAPEGWQETQYF,TGCAGCGTTGAAGCTCCCGAGGGGTGGCAAGAGACCCAGTACTTC
TRBJ2-7,NA,TRBV19,NA,CASSPGTLLDEQYF,TGTGCCAGTAGTCCCGGGACTTTACTCGACGAGCAGTACTTC
TRBJ1-1,NA,TRBV2,NA,CARGIEAFF,TGTGCCAGAGGGATTGAAGCTTTCTTT
TRBJ2-7,NA,TRBV29-1,NA,CSGGGNGYEQYF,TGCAGTGGTGGGGGGAACGGCTACGAGCAGTACTTC
TRBJ1-1,NA,TRBV9,NA,CASSPSGPLNTEAFF,TGTGCCAGCAGCCCCTCCGGGCCCTTGAACACTGAAGCTTTCTTT
TRBJ2-7,once,TRBV13,NA,CASSFRTGGPYEQYF,TGTGCCAGCAGCTTCCGAACCGGGGGCCCCTACGAGCAGTACTTC
TRBJ1-5,NA,TRBV30,NA,CAWSAGLTSNQPQHF,TGTGCCTGGAGCGCGGGATTAACTAGCAATCAGCCCCAGCATTTT
TRBJ2-5,NA,TRBV5-6,NA,CASSYGAQETQYF,TGTGCCAGCAGCTACGGCGCACAAGAGACCCAGTACTTC
TRBJ1-2,NA,TRBV20-1,TRBD1,CSATGTAYGYTF,TGCAGTGCTACTGGGACAGCCTATGGCTACACCTTC
TRBJ2-3,NA,TRBV7-9,NA,CASSSGLSPTDTQYF,TGTGCCAGCAGCTCCGGACTATCGCCCACAGATACGCAGTATTTT
TRBJ1-5,NA,TRBV3-1,NA,CASSEYSNQPQHF,TGTGCCAGCAGTGAATATAGCAATCAGCCCCAGCATTTT
TRBJ1-2,once,TRBV6-6,NA,CASTADPPGFDGYTF,TGTGCCAGCACCGCTGACCCCCCAGGGTTCGATGGCTACACCTTC
TRBJ1-2,NA,TRBV2,NA,CATKGGYTF,TGTGCCACAAAGGGGGGCTACACCTTC
TRBJ1-2,NA,TRBV12-3/TRBV12-4,NA,CASNPGHRVMNGYTF,TGTGCCAGCAATCCCGGGCACAGGGTAATGAATGGCTACACCTTC
TRBJ2-1,NA,TRBV29-1,NA,CSVGNLRGGQDEQFF,TGCAGCGTTGGTAATCTCAGGGGCGGCCAAGATGAGCAGTTCTTC
TRBJ1-5,NA,TRBV5-1,NA,CASSVQGGNQPQHF,TGCGCCAGCAGCGTCCAGGGTGGAAATCAGCCCCAGCATTTT
TRBJ1-5,once,TRBV28,NA,CASRGVGNQPQHF,TGTGCCAGCAGAGGGGTGGGCAATCAGCCCCAGCATTTT
TRBJ1-1,NA,TRBV20-1,NA,CSARNWAFNTEAFF,TGCAGTGCTAGAAATTGGGCCTTCAACACTGAAGCTTTCTTT
TRBJ1-6,NA,TRBV25-1,TRBD1,CASSYRGQPLHF,TGTGCCAGCAGTTACAGGGGGCAACCCCTCCACTTT
TRBJ2-7,NA,TRBV30,NA,CAWTQGYEQYF,TGTGCCTGGACCCAGGGTTACGAGCAGTACTTC
TRBJ1-1,NA,TRBV5-6,NA,CASSLPLQTRKNTEAFF,TGTGCCAGCAGCTTGCCCCTACAAACGAGGAAGAACACTGAAGCTTTCTTT
TRBJ2-5,once,TRBV20-1,NA,CSAAVVVQETQYF,TGCAGTGCTGCGGTCGTGGTTCAAGAGACCCAGTACTTC
TRBJ1-4,NA,TRBV7-9,TRBD1,CASSQGGQFNEKLFF,TGTGCCAGCAGCCAAGGGGGACAGTTTAATGAAAAACTGTTTTTT
TRBJ1-6,NA,TRBV27,NA,CASSFTNSPLHF,TGTGCCAGCAGTTTCACGAATTCACCCCTCCACTTT
TRBJ1-6,NA,TRBV12-3/TRBV12-4,NA,CASSLAEVEPLHF,TGTGCCAGCAGTTTAGCGGAAGTAGAGCCCCTCCACTTT
TRBJ1-3,NA,TRBV6-5,NA,CASSSPMLNTIYF,TGTGCCAGCAGTTCCCCCATGCTCAACACCATATATTTT
TRBJ1-6,NA,TRBV6-2/TRBV6-3,NA,CASSPPEGWYNSPLHF,TGTGCCAGCAGTCCCCCCGAGGGGTGGTACAATTCACCCCTCCACTTT
TRBJ1-2,NA,TRBV4-3,TRBD1,CASSQDGPSYFRRGHNGYTF,TGCGCCAGCAGCCAAGATGGACCATCCTATTTCCGGAGGGGGCACAATGGCTACACCTTC
TRBJ2-3,NA,TRBV9,NA,CASSRGVQGYTDTQYF,TGTGCCAGCTCCCGTGGGGTTCAGGGGTACACAGATACGCAGTATTTT
TRBJ2-7,NA,TRBV20-1,NA,CSARLGKSSYEQYF,TGCAGTGCAAGGTTGGGGAAGAGCTCCTACGAGCAGTACTTC
TRBJ1-4,NA,TRBV28,NA,CASTRALNEKLFF,TGTGCCAGCACAAGGGCCCTAAATGAAAAACTGTTTTTT
TRBJ2-5,NA,TRBV11-1,NA,CASSLSWEETQYF,TGTGCCAGCAGCTTATCGTGGGAAGAGACCCAGTACTTC
TRBJ2-1,NA,TRBV18,NA,CASSPRGNSYNEQFF,TGTGCCAGCTCACCGAGGGGGAACAGCTACAATGAGCAGTTCTTC
TRBJ1-2,NA,TRBV30,NA,CACLRRLYGYTF,TGTGCCTGTCTTCGGAGGCTCTATGGCTACACCTTC
TRBJ2-7,NA,TRBV15,NA,CATSRAGTSYEQYF,TGTGCCACCAGCAGGGCCGGGACCTCCTACGAGCAGTACTTC
TRBJ2-3,NA,TRBV14,NA,CASSPLASDTQYF,TGTGCCAGCAGCCCCCTGGCCTCAGATACGCAGTATTTT
TRBJ2-7,NA,TRBV20-1,NA,CSALSHLYEQYF,TGCAGTGCCCTCTCCCACCTCTACGAGCAGTACTTC
TRBJ1-4,NA,TRBV30,NA,CAWSVQGRRDEKLFF,TGTGCCTGGAGTGTACAGGGAAGGCGAGATGAAAAACTGTTTTTT
TRBJ1-1,few,TRBV29-1,NA,CSVESGVNTEAFF,TGCAGCGTTGAGTCCGGGGTGAACACTGAAGCTTTCTTT
TRBJ2-1,NA,TRBV11-2,NA,CASSSGSIRNNEQFF,TGTGCCAGCAGCTCGGGGTCGATCAGAAACAATGAGCAGTTCTTC
TRBJ2-3,NA,TRBV27,TRBD2,CASSSRGTSGGAGTDTQYF,TGTGCCAGCAGTTCACGTGGGACTAGCGGGGGGGCCGGCACAGATACGCAGTATTTT
TRBJ2-5,NA,TRBV18,NA,CASSPSGLETQYF,TGTGCCAGCTCCCCTTCGGGGCTAGAGACCCAGTACTTC
TRBJ2-5,NA,TRBV9,NA,CASSVGPEETQYF,TGTGCCAGCAGCGTTGGCCCCGAAGAGACCCAGTACTTC
TRBJ2-5,once,TRBV5-4,TRBD1,CASSQDPGQGATQYF,TGTGCCAGCAGCCAGGACCCGGGACAGGGGGCGACCCAGTACTTC
TRBJ2-5,NA,TRBV29-1,NA,CSVETPVGTQYF,TGCAGCGTTGAAACCCCAGTGGGGACCCAGTACTTC
TRBJ1-6,NA,TRBV20-1,TRBD1,CSAFPGQNYNSPLHF,TGCAGTGCGTTCCCGGGACAGAACTATAATTCACCCCTCCACTTT
TRBJ1-5,NA,TRBV7-9,TRBD1,CASSPGTGASNQPQHF,TGTGCCAGCAGCCCGGGGACAGGGGCTTCCAATCAGCCCCAGCATTTT
TRBJ1-6,NA,TRBV20-1,TRBD1,CSARTGGYNSPLHF,TGCAGTGCTAGAACAGGGGGCTATAATTCACCCCTCCACTTT